This T cell receptor (beta chain) was sequenced in a study of T-cell memory formation after mild COVID-19. In the study overall: Clustering of TCRs was largely donor specific.

This clonotype was counted once. Its ends do not fully match the called genes, so a read error is possible. The germline V gene encodes CDR1 SGHRS and CDR2 YFSETQ. The CDR3 sequence is 12 residues long. cDNA libraries for TCR alpha and TCR beta, carrying sample barcodes and UMIs, came from 5'RACE with constant-segment primers. TCRdb itself ran the 5' RACE reads through MiXCR, one entry per CDR3 protein. Of some 29,000 distinct CDR3 sequences listed, roughly a sixth are singletons. Sequencing was performed on PBMCs or a T cell subset sorted from them (not recorded which). This clonotype originated in an adult who had mild COVID-19 (a few samples of this study predate the infection). Cell type and time point are not known. V is TRBV5-1 and J is TRBJ1-2; 9 bases fit TRBD1. In DNA, the CDR3 is TGCGACAGCAGCCCGGGACAGGGTGGCTACACCTTC. Translated, it gives CDSSPGQGGYTF.